A selection of T cell receptor beta chains follows, all from one sample in a study of T-cell memory formation after mild COVID-19. MiXCR, applied by TCRdb to the 5' RACE reads, yields one record per CDR3 protein. This sample has over 300,000 distinct CDR3 sequences, with under 25% found just once. Input material: PBMCs or a T cell subset sorted from them (not recorded which). These receptor sequences come from a man aged 18 to 30 who had mild COVID-19 (a few samples of this study predate the infection). Cell type and time point are not known. Each CDR3 is given with its conserved first and last residue.

v_gene	j_gene	CDR3aa
TRBV5-5	TRBJ2-5	CASSYLWLAGIAGEETQYF
TRBV18	TRBJ1-5	CASSPGSSQPQHF
TRBV5-1	TRBJ2-3	CASREGSYTDTQYF
TRBV4-2	TRBJ1-2	CASSRTQGSYTF
TRBV4-1	TRBJ1-6	CASSPDRALDSPLHF
TRBV24-1	TRBJ2-2	CATSGAGTSNTGELFF
TRBV7-9	TRBJ2-1	CASSLEVSNEQFF
TRBV20-1	TRBJ2-7	CSALVPSYEQYF
TRBV4-3	TRBJ2-1	CASSQDAGYEQFF
TRBV12-3/TRBV12-4	TRBJ1-2	CASSLGVNYGYTF
TRBV9	TRBJ2-1	CASSVASLAGGPNEQFF
TRBV7-8	TRBJ1-4	CASRSSPDKGEKLFF
TRBV7-9	TRBJ2-3	CASSLGAGANTDTQYF
TRBV4-3	TRBJ1-2	CASSQDRRGGGYTF
TRBV5-1	TRBJ1-1	CASSLVANTEAFF
TRBV7-9	TRBJ2-3	CASSLGTGDTQYF
TRBV7-9	TRBJ2-5	CASSGALETQYF
TRBV2	TRBJ1-1	CASSEAGENTEAFF
TRBV7-2	TRBJ2-5	CASSLAGSGAETQYF
TRBV4-3	TRBJ1-4	CASSQDGATNEKLFF
TRBV7-2	TRBJ2-1	CASSLASDYNEQFF
TRBV14	TRBJ2-7	CASSKIAGGLDEQYF
TRBV18	TRBJ1-4	CASSPWKDGTGDEKLFF
TRBV5-1	TRBJ1-5	CASTYWRTRNQPQHF
TRBV3-1	TRBJ2-7	CASSSAGQGIYEQYF
TRBV7-2	TRBJ2-1	CASSFLGRVYQFF
TRBV4-1	TRBJ2-3	CASSQGELAGLNF
TRBV7-2	TRBJ2-2	CASSLGQGTTGELFF
TRBV12-3/TRBV12-4	TRBJ2-1	CASSFSGGGEQFF
TRBV7-9	TRBJ1-6	CASSPQGALSNSPLHF
TRBV28	TRBJ2-3	CASSLSAPPTDTQYF
TRBV30	TRBJ2-1	CAWSVAGGPYNEQFF
TRBV6-5	TRBJ2-3	CASRRGGASLDTQYF
TRBV12-5	TRBJ1-1	CASGLKGLGEAFF
TRBV6-6	TRBJ2-3	CASCSRGATDTQYF
TRBV6-2/TRBV6-3	TRBJ1-6	CASADRIGGGGGNSPLHF
TRBV12-3/TRBV12-4	TRBJ1-5	CASRKSNQPQHF
TRBV7-9	TRBJ2-6	CASSSRPQGRGANVLTF
TRBV18	TRBJ2-1	CASSLDRGDIEQFF
TRBV5-6	TRBJ2-2	CASSLRAGPGELFF
TRBV18	TRBJ1-3	CASSVQGGSGNTIYF
TRBV3-1	TRBJ2-1	CASSRRASSYNEQFF
TRBV29-1	TRBJ2-5	CSVEEETQYF
TRBV6-5	TRBJ2-1	CASRTTDYNEQFF
TRBV4-3	TRBJ2-7	CASVVRDLHEQYF
TRBV7-2	TRBJ2-7	CASSLLGQAYEQYF
TRBV5-1	TRBJ2-5	CASSETGTSGFETQYF
TRBV6-6	TRBJ2-2	CASTGQGYKPNTGELFF
TRBV5-1	TRBJ1-2	CASSLVVGLLNYGYTF
TRBV24-1	TRBJ2-7	CATSDGGGYEQYF
TRBV5-1	TRBJ1-3	CASSPDIGNTIYF
TRBV4-1	TRBJ2-1	CASSQDWRHEQFF
TRBV7-9	TRBJ2-5	CASSPKLAGEETQYF
TRBV6-5	TRBJ2-7	CASRLHRGGSYEQYF
TRBV5-1	TRBJ1-2	CASSWDGLGQGWNYGYTF